This TCR beta chain was captured in a study of T cell responses to AZD1222 COVID-19 vaccine. Sequencing used immunoSEQ multiplex PCR; TCRdb keeps in-frame clones, though not all of them. The table lists 100,000 to 150,000 clones, around nine tenths of them singletons. Study-level results: Among those given AZD1222, only 6 or 7 were seropositive at baseline.

A word on this clone: Its target is unknown.

Germline V lookup: CDR1 SGHVS, CDR2 FQNEAQ. After removal of 5 bases from V and 0 bases from J, the junction contained 10 bases not matched to a gene. The CDR3 contains 17 residues. This rearrangement joins TRBV7-8 to TRBJ2-4, with TRBD1 identical over 7 bases. Sequenced material: peripheral blood, taken on day 0 of AZD1222 vaccination. The sequence was obtained from an adult in good health. The CDR3 DNA reads TGTGCCAGCAGCCCCAACGACAGGGCGCTAGCCAAAAACATTCAGTACTTC. This sequence encodes CASSPNDRALAKNIQYF.